The source of this T cell receptor beta chain is a study of PD-1 blockade in classical Hodgkin lymphoma. Study-level background: Patients in the cohort were put on intravenous nivolumab, 3 mg/kg every 2 weeks. Whole-study results and caveats: There remain no defined causes for the repertoire differences, which possibly reflect disease activity or prior therapy.

Only in-frame clones appear in the TCRdb table, and some are missing; sequencing was by immunoSEQ multiplex PCR. The sample carries 19,000 or so clones, 76% recorded once. About this clone: No antigen is known for it.

Germline V lookup: CDR1 SEHNR, CDR2 FQNEAQ (reference sequence). CDR3 length: 15 amino acids. The V gene lost 5 bases and the J gene lost 1 base, with 14 bases spanning the gap. The time point denotes: cycle 4 day 1 (C4D1), after more than five weeks of nivolumab. Exposure to brentuximab vedotin varied, and each patient had relapsed following autologous stem cell transplantation. The TCR was taken from a human donor with classical Hodgkin lymphoma. The rearrangement joins TRBV7-9 to TRBJ1-2; D call uncertain. The source was peripheral blood mononuclear cells (PBMCs), collected before the fourth cycle of nivolumab. The CDR3 loop reads CASSDFREDNYGYTF. The DNA for the CDR3 is TGTGCCAGCAGCGATTTCCGGGAAGATAACTATGGCTACACCTTC.